These T cell receptor beta chains were read from a single sample in a study of blood T cells in healthy people across ages. Via MiXCR, TCRdb re-called the 5' RACE reads, giving one row per CDR3 protein. The table shows fewer than 2 million distinct CDR3 sequences, with about two fifths occurring only once. The sample was blood. The source of these receptors is a human donor in good health. Both conserved end residues are part of each CDR3. The order of the fields is J gene, clone size, D gene, V gene, CDR3 DNA, CDR3 protein. A D gene is named only where the DNA matches it firmly. Rows give clone size only sometimes, using once, few, many, or a class for an expanded clone.

>TRBJ2-7|few|TRBD1|TRBV10-3
TGTGCCATCAGGGGACAGATCCCCTACGAGCAGTACTTC
CAIRGQIPYEQYF
>TRBJ1-5|NA|TRBD1|TRBV12-3/TRBV12-4
TGTGCCAGCAGTTTGGGGGACAGAATCAATCAGCCCCAGCATTTT
CASSLGDRINQPQHF
>TRBJ1-2|few|NA|TRBV2
TGTGCCAGCGACGGTGAGAACTATGGCTACACCTTC
CASDGENYGYTF
>TRBJ2-5|NA|TRBD2|TRBV6-2/TRBV6-3
TGTGCCAGCAGTTACTCGGGGACTAATGAGCAGTACTTC
CASSYSGTNEQYF
>TRBJ2-7|few|NA|TRBV24-1
TGTGCCACCAGTGATACAAGGGAAAAGGGATACGAGCAGTACTTC
CATSDTREKGYEQYF
>TRBJ2-5|NA|NA|TRBV3-1
TGTGCCAGCAGCCAAGAAGGACCAGGGGCGTATGAAGAGACCCAGTACTTC
CASSQEGPGAYEETQYF
>TRBJ2-3|NA|NA|TRBV6-2/TRBV6-3
TGTGCCAGCAGTATACAGGTTCCGGCGACAGATACGCAGTATTTT
CASSIQVPATDTQYF
>TRBJ2-1|NA|TRBD1|TRBV29-1
TGCAGCGTTGAGGGACAGGGAATTTACAATGAGCAGTTCTTC
CSVEGQGIYNEQFF
>TRBJ1-2|NA|NA|TRBV12-3/TRBV12-4
TGTGCCAGCAGTTTTATGGCAGGGGATTCGGGCACCTTC
CASSFMAGDSGTF
>TRBJ2-3|few|NA|TRBV5-1
TGCGCCAGCAGCTTGGTGTCAGGGGGGAGAACAGATACGCAGTATTTT
CASSLVSGGRTDTQYF
>TRBJ2-1|NA|NA|TRBV2
TGTGCCACCAAAGACGGCTGCAATGAGCAGTTCTTC
CATKDGCNEQFF
>TRBJ2-4|few|NA|TRBV10-3
TGTGCCATCGCGTCCGGGGTTGACATTCAGTACTTC
CAIASGVDIQYF
>TRBJ2-7|NA|NA|TRBV7-9
TGTGCCAGCAGCTCCATTAAACTCTACGAGCAGTACTTC
CASSSIKLYEQYF
>TRBJ2-7|NA|NA|TRBV4-3
TGCGCCAGCAGCCAAGCCCTGTACAGGTTCTTACTAGTGCGCGAGCAGTACTTC
CASSQALYRFLLVREQYF
>TRBJ1-6|NA|NA|TRBV11-2
TGTGCCAGCAGCGAGACAGGCCCCTATTCACCCCTCCACTTT
CASSETGPYSPLHF
>TRBJ1-1|NA|NA|TRBV7-2
TGTGCCAGCAGCTTAGAGGACAGAAATGAAGCTTTCTTT
CASSLEDRNEAFF
>TRBJ2-1|many|TRBD2|TRBV20-1
TGCAGTGCAACACTAGCGGGGGGCTACAATGAGCAGTTCTTC
CSATLAGGYNEQFF
>TRBJ2-1|NA|NA|TRBV7-6
TGTGCCAGCAGCAACCGGGACCGACCTTACAATGAGCAGTTCTTC
CASSNRDRPYNEQFF
>TRBJ2-7|NA|NA|TRBV12-3/TRBV12-4
TGTGCCAGCAGCCTCCTTTTCGGGCAGGAGACCGAGCAGTACTTC
CASSLLFGQETEQYF
>TRBJ1-5|few|NA|TRBV20-1
TGCAGTGCTAGTAGGCTTGAGGGCAATCAGCCCCAGCATTTT
CSASRLEGNQPQHF
>TRBJ2-3|NA|TRBD2|TRBV28
TGTGCCAGCAGTTTCGTCTTAGTTAGCGGGGGAGCTCAAGATACGCAGTATTTT
CASSFVLVSGGAQDTQYF
>TRBJ1-5|NA|TRBD1|TRBV7-8
TGTGCCAGCAGCCCCCGAGGACAGGGAGGGCATCAGCCCCAGCATTTT
CASSPRGQGGHQPQHF
>TRBJ1-4|few|TRBD1|TRBV27
TGTGCTAGCAGTTCCCAGGGACAGGCGGAGACTAATGAAAAACTGTTTTTT
CASSSQGQAETNEKLFF
>TRBJ1-1|few|NA|TRBV7-6
TGTGCCAGCAGCTTGTTGGGATATGAAGCTTTCTTT
CASSLLGYEAFF
>TRBJ1-2|NA|NA|TRBV5-1
TGCGCCAGCAGCTTGGAAGGGAGCCCCAACTATGGCTACACCTTC
CASSLEGSPNYGYTF
>TRBJ2-7|NA|NA|TRBV4-3
TGCGCCAGCAGCCCATTCCTGAGGCACGAGCAGTACTTC
CASSPFLRHEQYF
>TRBJ2-3|NA|TRBD2|TRBV15
TGTGCCACCAGCAGAGTAGCGGGGGGCACAGATACGCAGTATTTT
CATSRVAGGTDTQYF
>TRBJ1-1|few|NA|TRBV5-1
TGCGCCAGCAGCTTGGCTTTACCTCCTAGGGGGAACACTGAAGCTTTCTTT
CASSLALPPRGNTEAFF
>TRBJ2-3|NA|NA|TRBV20-1
TGCAGTGCTAGAGCAAGGACGGGGTGCACAGATACGCAGTATTTT
CSARARTGCTDTQYF
>TRBJ2-3|few|TRBD2|TRBV10-3
TGTGCCATCAGTGGAGGTCTCGCGGGGGCAGATACGCAGTATTTT
CAISGGLAGADTQYF
>TRBJ2-7|NA|TRBD1|TRBV7-9
TGTGCCAGCAGCCGAACTCCGGGACAGGGGGCTGCCGAGCAGTACTTC
CASSRTPGQGAAEQYF
>TRBJ2-3|few|NA|TRBV12-3/TRBV12-4
TGTGCCAGCAGTTTGGGGTTATGGGGCACAGATACGCAGTATTTT
CASSLGLWGTDTQYF
>TRBJ1-1|NA|NA|TRBV4-3
TGCGCCAGCAGCCCTATGGGACAGAACACTGAAGCTTTCTTT
CASSPMGQNTEAFF
>TRBJ1-2|few|NA|TRBV3-1
TGTGCCAGCAGCCCCGTTTGGGTAGGGGCGGGGAATGGCTACACCTTC
CASSPVWVGAGNGYTF
>TRBJ1-4|NA|NA|TRBV6-1
TGTGCCAGCAGTGAGCGAGGCCGGAATGAAAAACTGTTTTTT
CASSERGRNEKLFF
>TRBJ2-1|few|TRBD2|TRBV20-1
TGCAGTGTTCCGGCGGTTAGCGGGTACAATGAGCAGTTCTTC
CSVPAVSGYNEQFF
>TRBJ2-7|many|TRBD1|TRBV18
TGTGCCAGCAGCCAACAGACAGGGGGCGAGCAGTACTTC
CASSQQTGGEQYF